These 25 T cell receptor beta chains originate from one sample sequenced in a study of blood T cells in healthy people across ages. Primers used in a second PCR of about 6 to 11 cycles were a sample-barcoded 5' primer and a J-beta primer mix. TCRdb reanalysed the 5' RACE reads using MiXCR and keeps one entry per CDR3 protein. The table includes around 790,000 distinct CDR3 sequences, about 42% detected once. The sequencing sample was made of blood. These receptors were collected from a man in his 60s in good health.

This clonotype was detected only a few times. The V call is TRBV10-2, the J call TRBJ2-5; D call uncertain. In germline, CDR1 is WSHSY, CDR2 SAAADI. The CDR3 covers 13 residues. The V end lost 3 bases, the J end lost 5 bases, and 10 bases lay between the germline ends. CDR3 amino acids: CASSEGFRETQYF. In nucleotides, the CDR3 is TGCGCCAGCAGTGAAGGGTTTCGGGAGACCCAGTACTTC.

The chain carries TRBV4-2 and TRBJ2-7; 10 bases fit TRBD1. V shed 0 bases and J 1 base; nucleotides not matched to a gene: 6. This CDR3 is built from 17 residues. Germline V gene sequence: CDR1 LGHNA, CDR2 YNFKEQ. The DNA of the CDR3 is TGTGCCAGCAGCCAAGATACAACGGGACAGGGGTCCTACGAGCAGTACTTC. It yields the protein CASSQDTTGQGSYEQYF.

The V gene is TRBV7-8, the J gene TRBJ1-5, with 9 bases that match TRBD1. The J segment lost 2 bases and the V segment lost 2 bases, leaving 7 bases of the junction unmatched. The CDR3 length is 17 residues. Germline-derived CDR1 and CDR2 are SGHVS and FQNEAQ. This chain's CDR3 is CASSLKQGAKGNQPQHF. For the CDR3, the DNA is TGTGCCAGCAGCTTAAAACAGGGGGCAAAGGGCAATCAGCCCCAGCATTTT.

The chain uses TRBV6-2 or TRBV6-3 and TRBJ2-3; D gene ambiguous. The germline CDR1 and CDR2 sequences are MNHEY and SVGEGT. CDR3 length: 11 amino acids. V was clipped by 7 bases and J by 5 bases, with 7 bases between them. In DNA form, the CDR3 reads TGTGCCAGCATGGCCGGAGATACGCAGTATTTT. Protein product: CASMAGDTQYF.

The chain recombines TRBV4-1 with TRBJ1-5, with a weak D call TRBD1 (6 bases). Deletions cut 3 bases from V and 3 bases from J, with 12 bases between. This CDR3 has 15 residues. CDR1 and CDR2 from the germline V gene are MGHRA and YSYEKL. CDR3 amino acids: CASSQRGAANQPQHF. The DNA of the CDR3 is TGCGCCAGCAGCCAGCGGGGGGCCGCCAATCAGCCCCAGCATTTT.

V gene TRBV9 combines with J gene TRBJ2-3; D uncertain. Trimming took off 4 bases at V and 6 bases at J, with 12 bases between the two ends. The CDR3 extends over 13 amino acids. Germline CDR1 is SGDLS and CDR2 is YYNGEE. The CDR3 DNA follows: TGTGCCAGCAGCACGCGACCGCCGGATACGCAGTATTTT. Translating gives CASSTRPPDTQYF.

This clonotype showed up just a few times. This chain links TRBV7-9 with TRBJ1-6; maybe TRBD1 (5 bases). This CDR3 comprises 15 residues. The ends were cut back, 3 bases at V and 0 bases at J, with 6 bases in the middle. CDR1 SEHNR and CDR2 FQNEAQ come from the germline V gene (reference sequence). The CDR3 loop reads CASSFDSSYNSPLHF. The CDR3 DNA reads TGTGCCAGCAGCTTCGACAGCTCCTATAATTCACCCCTCCACTTT.

This clonotype was seen ten or more times. This rearrangement joins TRBV5-1 to TRBJ1-1, with 12 bases fitting TRBD1. V dropped 2 bases and J dropped 8; count of bases not matched to a gene: 4. Germline CDR1 reads SGHRS; CDR2 reads YFSETQ. The CDR3 length is 14 residues. CDR3 coding DNA: TGCGCCAGCAGCTTCACCGGGACAGGGGGCGAAGCTTTCTTT. This gives the protein CASSFTGTGGEAFF.

V gene TRBV20-1 combines with J gene TRBJ2-5, with D possibly being TRBD1 or TRBD2 (5 bases each). The germline V gene has CDR1 DFQATT and CDR2 SNEGSKA (reference sequence). V was clipped by 2 bases and J by 11 bases, with 12 bases between them. The CDR3 loop spans 11 amino acids. CDR3 sequence reads: CSARLAWGQYF. Here the CDR3 DNA reads TGCAGTGCTAGACTGGCTTGGGGGCAGTACTTC.

The V and J genes are TRBV7-2 and TRBJ2-1, with 7 bases identical to TRBD2. The CDR3 spans 17 residues. Germline V gene sequence: CDR1 SGHTA, CDR2 FQGNSA. V trimming: 2 bases; J trimming: 4 bases; junction bases outside the gene matches: 11. CDR3 DNA sequence: TGTGCCAGCAGCTTAAGGCCTAGGGGAGCGGGATACAATGAGCAGTTCTTC. It yields the protein CASSLRPRGAGYNEQFF.

The table lists this clonotype with a count of one. V is TRBV20-1 and J is TRBJ1-2, with 9 bases lining up with TRBD1. With V trimmed by 0 bases and J by 3 bases, 11 bases remained unmatched. The CDR3 is 17 amino acids. In germline, CDR1 is DFQATT, CDR2 SNEGSKA (reference sequence). CDR3 sequence reads: CSARDPGQGIRDYGYTF. The CDR3 DNA reads TGCAGTGCTAGAGATCCGGGACAGGGAATTCGGGACTATGGCTACACCTTC.

This clonotype showed up just a few times. The chain has TRBV5-1 and TRBJ1-6, with D perhaps TRBD1 (5 bases). The CDR3 is made up of 14 amino acids. Germline-derived CDR1 and CDR2 are SGHRS and YFSETQ. Trimming stripped 0 bases from V and 10 bases from J, with 11 bases between. Here the CDR3 reads CASSLGQRESPLHF. DNA of the CDR3: TGCGCCAGCAGCTTGGGACAGCGAGAATCACCCCTCCACTTT.

This clonotype was detected a few times. V gene TRBV9 combines with J gene TRBJ2-3, with 10 bases matching TRBD2. Germline V gene lookup returns CDR1 SGDLS and CDR2 YYNGEE. Trimming took 3 bases from V and 5 from J; bases not matched to a gene: 6. The length of the CDR3 is 15 residues. The CDR3 DNA reads as TGTGCCAGCAGCGCAGCTAGCGGGGGAGTAGATACGCAGTATTTT. It specifies CASSAASGGVDTQYF.

This clonotype has just a few counts. This chain joins TRBV24-1 and TRBJ1-1; TRBD1 might be the D (5 bases). The germline V gene encodes CDR1 KGHDR and CDR2 SFDVKD. The CDR3 totals 15 residues. V lost 1 base to trimming and J lost 1 base, with 9 bases between them. CDR3 protein: CATSDFLQGNTEAFF. As DNA, the CDR3 is TGTGCCACCAGTGATTTTTTGCAGGGGAACACTGAAGCTTTCTTT.

The rearrangement links TRBV20-1 to TRBJ2-4; 9 bases agree with TRBD1. V lost 6 bases, J lost 6 bases, and 12 bases stayed unmatched. The CDR3 totals 15 residues. Per the germline V gene, CDR1 is DFQATT and CDR2 is SNEGSKA (reference sequence). CDR3 DNA sequence: TGCAGTGCAAAGGTCCTACAGGGGGCGGGAAACATTCAGTACTTC. This encodes CSAKVLQGAGNIQYF.

This clonotype was seen a few times. The chain has TRBV20-1 and TRBJ2-4; 8 bases agree with TRBD1. V lost 5 bases, J lost 2 bases, and 8 bases stayed unmatched. The CDR3 is 15 amino acids. In germline, CDR1 is DFQATT, CDR2 SNEGSKA (reference sequence). The CDR3 reads CSAFRGHLTKNIQYF. The CDR3 nucleotides are TGCAGTGCTTTCAGGGGGCATCTAACCAAAAACATTCAGTACTTC.

The chain uses TRBV20-1 and TRBJ1-5; the D is unclear. Germline CDR1 is DFQATT and CDR2 is SNEGSKA (reference sequence). This CDR3 contains 13 residues. The V end was cut by 0 bases, the J end by 5 bases, with 8 bases between. This chain's CDR3 is CSARDVRDQPQHF. CDR3 sequence (DNA): TGCAGTGCTAGAGATGTGAGGGATCAGCCCCAGCATTTT.

The chain links TRBV20-1 to TRBJ2-5; either TRBD1 or TRBD2 may fit D (5 bases each). This CDR3 spans 16 amino acids. The germline V and J ends were trimmed by 0 bases and 5 bases, with 19 bases remaining between them. Germline V gives CDR1 DFQATT, CDR2 SNEGSKA (reference sequence). The CDR3: CSARDLSGGSKETQYF. The DNA for the CDR3 is TGCAGTGCTAGAGATCTTAGTGGGGGTAGCAAGGAGACCCAGTACTTC.

This chain connects TRBV14 to TRBJ2-7; D possibly corresponds to TRBD2 (6 bases). Germline V gene data show CDR1 as SGHDN and CDR2 as FVKESK. V gave up 4 bases and J gave up 3 bases, with 16 bases separating them. The CDR3 runs to 15 residues. The CDR3 loop is CASSLGASDYYEQYF. The CDR3 DNA reads TGTGCCAGCAGCCTTGGGGCTAGCGATTACTACGAGCAGTACTTC. Combining the CDR3 with reference TRBV14 and TRBJ2-7 gives the whole variable domain EAGVTQFPSHSVIEKGQTVTLRCDPISGHDNLYWYRRVMGKEIKFLLHFVKESKQDESGMPNNRFLAERTGGTYSTLKVQPAELEDSGVYFCASSLGASDYYEQYFGPGTRLTVT.

This clonotype was seen only a few times. The rearrangement joins TRBV4-3 to TRBJ2-1; D not resolved. The CDR3 has 16 amino acids. Germline V gene lookup returns CDR1 LGHNA and CDR2 YSLEER. Trimming shortened V by 0 bases and J by 0 bases, and 9 bases separated the two germline ends. CDR3 sequence reads: CASSQDAVSSYNEQFF. CDR3 bases: TGCGCCAGCAGCCAAGACGCGGTGAGCTCCTACAATGAGCAGTTCTTC.

This clonotype was detected a few times. This chain links TRBV7-8 with TRBJ2-5; TRBD1 might be the D (6 bases). The CDR3 loop spans 15 amino acids. V was trimmed by 5 bases and J by 1 base, leaving 14 bases between them. Germline CDR1 and CDR2: SGHVS and FQNEAQ. CDR3 residues: CASSLYPTGQETQYF. In DNA, the CDR3 is TGTGCCAGCAGCCTTTACCCGACAGGCCAAGAGACCCAGTACTTC.

Only a few counts were recorded for this clonotype. The rearrangement uses TRBV7-2 and TRBJ2-5; either TRBD1 or TRBD2 may fit D (7 bases each). Germline CDR1 is SGHTA and CDR2 is FQGNSA. This CDR3 is built from 16 residues. V gave up 1 base and J gave up 5 bases, with 17 bases separating them. The CDR3 DNA is TGTGCCAGCAGCTTAGACAGGGGCCTGGGAGGGGAGACCCAGTACTTC. Protein: CASSLDRGLGGETQYF.

This chain connects TRBV28 to TRBJ2-1, with 8 bases identical to TRBD1. Germline CDR1 reads MDHEN; CDR2 reads SYDVKM. This CDR3 is built from 17 residues. With V trimmed by 7 bases and J by 4 bases, 15 bases remained unmatched. DNA for the CDR3: TGTGCCAGCACCCCAAGGGTCGACAGGGGATTTTACAATGAGCAGTTCTTC. Translation gives CASTPRVDRGFYNEQFF.

This clonotype showed up just once. V gene TRBV6-6 combines with J gene TRBJ1-2, with D possibly matching TRBD1 (5 bases). The CDR3 loop spans 14 amino acids. V lost 4 bases and J lost 5, with 14 bases in between. Germline CDR1 MNHNY, CDR2 SVGAGI (reference sequence). The CDR3 loop is CASSFPGTGYGYTF. In DNA form, the CDR3 reads TGTGCCAGCAGTTTCCCCGGGACTGGATATGGCTACACCTTC.

The table lists this clonotype with a few counts. This sequence joins TRBV20-1 and TRBJ2-1; 8 bases agree with TRBD1. The CDR3 runs 14 residues. The junction had 4 bases not matched to a gene; V was cut back by 5 bases and J by 1 base. Germline V CDR1 and CDR2: DFQATT, SNEGSKA (reference sequence). The chain's CDR3 is CSALDRVSYNEQFF. DNA for the CDR3: TGCAGTGCTTTGGACAGGGTTTCCTACAATGAGCAGTTCTTC.